This is a list of T cell receptor beta chains from one sample in a study of PD-L1 blockade in urothelial cancer. Sequencing used immunoSEQ multiplex PCR; TCRdb keeps in-frame clones, though not all of them. The data hold roughly 77,000 clones, with about 83% observed a single time. The specimen comprised PBMCs, sampled around atezolizumab (anti-PD-L1) treatment. The receptors derive from a woman between 65 and 79 years old with urothelial cancer. The CDR3 runs from the conserved cysteine through the conserved F or W.

j_call v_call cdr3_aa
TRBJ2-1 TRBV7-8 CASSRGLAGGHEQFF
TRBJ1-1 TRBV5-5 CASSLVGDYEAFF
TRBJ2-5 TRBV2 CASSETPAREETQYF
TRBJ1-5 TRBV2 CASSLQGAAQHF
TRBJ1-5 TRBV30 CAWSVRGFQPQHF
TRBJ2-5 TRBV27 CASSLQGRQTQYF
TRBJ1-4 TRBV9 CASSVGPGGPNKNEKLFF
TRBJ2-6 TRBV9 CASSSRTGGANVLTF
TRBJ2-3 TRBV10-3 CAISERGLGDTQYF
TRBJ2-7 TRBV11-2 CASSSTRDRTYEQYF
TRBJ2-5 TRBV28 CASSLLQGAQTQYF
TRBJ2-5 TRBV28 CASSYGSPAGREREETQYF
TRBJ1-2 TRBV14 CASSQDRSGVYGYTF
TRBJ1-4 TRBV30 CAWSGGQTNEKLFF
TRBJ2-1 TRBV27 CASSSNRGPPYNEQFF
TRBJ1-1 TRBV30 CAWSWDLQGAGTEAFF
TRBJ2-1 TRBV19 CASSQISYNEQFF
TRBJ2-3 TRBV7-2 CASSLSRNADTQYF
TRBJ2-3 TRBV18 CASSPLGSSDTQYF
TRBJ2-2 TRBV6-5 CASSYSGEAGELFF
TRBJ1-1 TRBV6-6 CASSYGQGGEAFF
TRBJ2-7 TRBV2 CASSETGWTYEQYF
TRBJ1-3 TRBV30 CAWGRGHSPGNTIYF
TRBJ2-5 TRBV4-2 CASSPGLALETQYF
TRBJ1-6 TRBV7-2 CASSLETEYNSPLHF
TRBJ2-1 TRBV9 CASSVASGSNEQFF
TRBJ2-7 TRBV5-4 CASSPGSGGVPYEQYF
TRBJ2-1 TRBV4-1 CASSPLAGGGEQFF
TRBJ1-4 TRBV4-2 CASSPRDRDEKLFF
TRBJ2-7 TRBV7-3 CASSLEGAQGTLEQYF
TRBJ1-2 TRBV6-1 CASTEGTVGGYTF
TRBJ2-3 TRBV11-2 CASSLGYTGLATDTQYF
TRBJ2-5 TRBV20-1 CSAREREAQYF
TRBJ1-1 TRBV2 CASSLDRGPGLDTEAFF
TRBJ1-1 TRBV5-6 CASSLTGGALMNTEAFF
TRBJ1-6 TRBV30 CAWAAVNSPLHF
TRBJ2-7 TRBV10-3 CAISDSTGAAVSKEYF
TRBJ2-4 TRBV4-1 CASSHPGQGNIQYF